The next 20 T cell receptor beta chains were all read from a single sample in a study of blood T cells in healthy people across ages (dated by TCRdb to about 2015). Receptor libraries were prepared by 5' RACE. Sequencing was performed on an Illumina HiSeq 2500. A second roughly 6 to 11 cycle PCR used a sample-barcoded 5' primer and a J-beta primer mix. The public sequencing data were trimmed at Q25 with fastp and processed into clonotypes with MiXCR by TCRdb, which kept only in-frame beta chains. Each CDR3 protein gets just one entry, which takes the most common genes and DNA from the rows behind it. The sample contains 780,000 or so distinct CDR3 sequences, more than 50% of them found a single time. The ten most abundant clones make up roughly 26% of the sample. The sequenced sample consisted of blood. These receptors were taken from a man aged 40-50 years in good health.

The J gene is TRBJ2-3, the V gene TRBV6-1; D unclear. Germline lookup yields CDR1 MNHNS and CDR2 SASEGT. Trimming took 6 bases from V and 2 from J, leaving 9 bases between them. The CDR3 contains 13 residues. Written as DNA, the CDR3 is TGTGCCAGCAGGACACTCTTCACAGATACGCAGTATTTT. Encoded protein: CASRTLFTDTQYF.

About this clonotype: At one of its ends the junction is not consistent with the germline gene, which may arise from a read error. V and J are TRBV27 and TRBJ2-1; tentatively, D is TRBD2 (7 bases). The CDR3 totals 14 residues. Germline V CDR1 and CDR2: MNHEY, SMNVEV (reference sequence). The CDR3 bases are TGTGCCGGCAGTACGGGGGGCCCTTACAATGAGCAGTTCTTC. This encodes CAGSTGGPYNEQFF.

The CDR3 region is CSARPGTGPGEQFF. The CDR3 DNA follows: TGCAGTGCTAGGCCCGGGACAGGGCCTGGTGAGCAGTTCTTC. The J gene is TRBJ2-7, the V gene TRBV20-1, with 9 nucleotides matching TRBD1. The J call may be incorrect, as the DNA end agrees better with TRBJ2-1. The CDR3 sequence is 14 residues long. The germline V gene encodes CDR1 DFQATT and CDR2 SNEGSKA (reference sequence).

This clonotype was observed at least ten times. The CDR3 nucleotides read TGTGCCAGCAGCCAGATCTACGAGCAGTACTTC. Translation: CASSQIYEQYF. This chain uses TRBV3-1 with TRBJ2-7; D not certain. V shed 3 bases and J shed 3 bases, with 3 bases lying between them. Germline CDR1 and CDR2: LGHDT and YNNKEL (reference sequence). The CDR3 is made up of 11 amino acids.

This chain uses TRBV20-1 with TRBJ1-5; possibly TRBD1 for D (5 bases). The CDR3 extends over 12 amino acids. From germline, CDR1 is DFQATT and CDR2 SNEGSKA (reference sequence). CDR3 bases: TGCAGCAGGGCGGCCAGCAATCAGCCCCAGCATTTT. Translated: CSRAASNQPQHF.

This clonotype was counted once. The genes are TRBV15 and TRBJ2-5; the match to TRBD1 covers 8 bases. Germline V gene sequence: CDR1 LNHNV, CDR2 YYDKDF (reference sequence). After removal of 1 base from V and 12 bases from J, the junction contained 7 bases not matched to a gene. The CDR3 is made up of 13 amino acids. This CDR3 reads CATSRARTGIKYF. In nucleotides, the CDR3 is TGTGCCACCAGCAGAGCCCGGACAGGGATAAAGTACTTC. Complete variable domain (other parts from reference TRBV15 and TRBJ2-5): DAMVIQNPRYQVTQFGKPVTLSCSQTLNHNVMYWYQQKSSQAPKLLFHYYDKDFNNEADTPDNFQSRRPNTSFCFLDIRSPGLGDTAMYLCATSRARTGIKYFGPGTRLLVL.

This chain links TRBV4-1 with TRBJ2-7, with 10 nucleotides matching TRBD2. Germline V lookup: CDR1 MGHRA, CDR2 YSYEKL. The CDR3 contains 17 residues. Trimming took 0 bases from V and 2 from J; bases not matched to a gene: 7. The CDR3 nucleotides read TGCGCCAGCAGCCAAGATAGTGAGCGGGAGGGAACCTACGAGCAGTACTTC. As protein: CASSQDSEREGTYEQYF.

This clonotype appeared a few times. V gene TRBV16 combines with J gene TRBJ1-4, with a tentative D call TRBD1 (6 bases). V was cut by 4 bases and J by 4 bases, with 28 bases left in between. There are 20 residues in the CDR3. The V gene's germline CDR1 is KGHSY and CDR2 FQNENV. The CDR3 here is CASSRNTGSPVRDFNEKLFF. The CDR3, as DNA: TGTGCCAGCAGCCGGAACACAGGGTCTCCGGTTCGAGACTTTAATGAAAAACTGTTTTTT.

The chain links TRBV7-6 to TRBJ1-5, with D maybe TRBD1 (5 bases). The CDR3 is made up of 18 amino acids. The germline V gene has CDR1 SGHVS and CDR2 FNYEAQ. V was clipped by 0 bases and J by 0 bases, with 15 bases between them. The DNA for the CDR3 is TGTGCCAGCAGCTTAGCGAGCGGGACTGGGATTAGCAATCAGCCCCAGCATTTT. This gives the protein CASSLASGTGISNQPQHF.

This clonotype was counted a single time. Germline is not matched at one junction end, which may reflect a read error. The chain carries TRBV27 and TRBJ1-2; D is perhaps TRBD1 (5 bases). Germline assignment: CDR1 MNHEY and CDR2 SMNVEV (reference sequence). The CDR3 extends over 14 amino acids. CDR3 in DNA: TGTGTCAGCAGTTCCGGGGGTTATAACTATGGCTACACCTTC. This encodes CVSSSGGYNYGYTF.

V and J are TRBV9 and TRBJ1-5, with D perhaps matching TRBD1 (5 bases). CDR3 size: 14 residues. CDR1 is SGDLS, CDR2 YYNGEE, per germline. V gave up 5 bases and J gave up 1 base, with 10 bases separating them. CDR3 protein: CASSGAESNQPQHF. CDR3 DNA: TGTGCCAGCAGTGGGGCGGAGAGCAATCAGCCCCAGCATTTT. The full variable domain, with the rest looked up from reference TRBV9 and TRBJ1-5, is DSGVTQTPKHLITATGQRVTLRCSPRSGDLSVYWYQQSLDQGLQFLIQYYNGEERAKGNILERFSAQQFPDLHSELNLSSLELGDSALYFCASSGAESNQPQHFGDGTRLSIL.

The V call is TRBV3-1, the J call TRBJ2-3, with D possibly called TRBD1 or TRBD2 (6 bases each). The V gene lost 1 base and the J gene lost 9 bases, with 11 bases spanning the gap. The length of the CDR3 is 13 residues. Germline V CDR1 and CDR2: LGHDT, YNNKEL (reference sequence). The CDR3 DNA reads as TGTGCCAGCAGCCAAGTGAAAGGGGGGACGCAGTATTTT. It translates to CASSQVKGGTQYF.

The chain uses TRBV11-3 and TRBJ2-2; 14 nucleotides match TRBD2. V dropped 5 bases and J dropped 5; count of bases not matched to a gene: 13. This CDR3 is built from 19 residues. CDR1 SGHNT and CDR2 YENEEA come from the germline V gene. The CDR3 nucleotides read TGTGCCAGCAGCCACGGGACTAGCGGGAGTTTAGGGCGAACCGGGGAGCTGTTTTTT. This sequence encodes CASSHGTSGSLGRTGELFF.

In regard to this clonotype: The CDR3 does not end in the conserved phenylalanine or tryptophan, so this is likely a read error. The V call is TRBV7-6, the J call TRBJ2-1; the match to TRBD2 covers 11 bases. The CDR3 runs to 15 residues. With V trimmed by 5 bases and J by 9 bases, 9 bases remained unmatched. Germline V CDR1 and CDR2: SGHVS, FNYEAQ. CDR3 DNA sequence: TGTGCCAGCAGCGCCCAACTAGCGGGAGTGGGTGAGCAGTTCTAC. As protein: CASSAQLAGVGEQFY.

The chain combines TRBV6-5 with TRBJ2-1; TRBD2 matches 13 bases. CDR1 and CDR2 (germline): MNHEY, SVGAGI. V was clipped by 6 bases and J by 9 bases; unmatched bases: 8. The CDR3 has 15 amino acids. The CDR3 sequence: CASSYRLAGGREQFF. The CDR3 region has the DNA TGTGCCAGCAGCTACAGACTAGCGGGGGGCCGTGAGCAGTTCTTC.

V is TRBV7-9 and J is TRBJ2-5; 7 bases map to TRBD1. Germline loops: CDR1 SEHNR, CDR2 FQNEAQ (reference sequence). With V trimmed by 1 base and J by 7 bases, 6 bases remained unmatched. The CDR3 contains 14 residues. The CDR3 here is CASSLGQGAGTQYF. As DNA, the CDR3 is TGTGCCAGCAGCTTAGGACAGGGAGCAGGGACCCAGTACTTC.

This clonotype was observed a handful of times. This chain's CDR3 is CASSSLAGSSGANVLTF. CDR3 nucleotide sequence: TGTGCCAGCAGTTCACTAGCGGGGAGCTCTGGGGCCAACGTCCTGACTTTC. The gene calls are TRBV12-3 or TRBV12-4 and TRBJ2-6, with 10 bases fitting TRBD2. J gave up 0 bases and V 4 bases, and 3 bases lay outside the gene matches. The CDR3 is 17 amino acids.

The gene calls are TRBV6-2 or TRBV6-3 and TRBJ1-6; 9 bases match TRBD1. V lost 5 bases, J lost 5 bases, and 4 bases stayed unmatched. CDR3 length equals 15 residues. Germline lookup yields CDR1 MNHEY and CDR2 SVGEGT. The DNA for the CDR3 is TGTGCCAGCAGTCGGCGGGACAGGGATAATTCACCCCTCCACTTT. This gives the protein CASSRRDRDNSPLHF.

The chain is built from TRBV10-3 and TRBJ2-5; 7 nucleotides match TRBD1. The DNA end is a closer match to TRBJ2-7, so the J assignment may be wrong. The V gene's germline CDR1 is ENHRY and CDR2 SYGVKD. The length of the CDR3 is 12 residues. DNA of the CDR3: TGTGCCACCTCACAGGGGACCTACGAGCAGTACTTC. This gives the protein CATSQGTYEQYF.

This chain connects TRBV3-1 to TRBJ2-7, with TRBD1 identical over 9 bases. Germline V gene sequence: CDR1 LGHDT, CDR2 YNNKEL (reference sequence). This CDR3 has 16 amino acids. V was pared by 3 bases and J by 2 bases, with 8 bases of the junction left unmatched. CDR3: CASSQHRGLITYEQYF. The CDR3 DNA reads TGTGCCAGCAGCCAGCACAGGGGGCTAATTACCTACGAGCAGTACTTC.